Only a few counts were recorded for the clone carrying this TCR beta chain. The CDR3 is made up of 15 amino acids. V trimming: 5 bases; J trimming: 8 bases; junction bases outside the gene matches: 11. Per the germline V gene, CDR1 is SGHTA and CDR2 is FQGNSA. The sample originates from a study of blood T cell repertoires in COVID-19. Overall study context: T cells, B-cell-depleted T cells, or PBMCs supplied cDNA or gDNA.

Assay used: immunoSEQ multiplex PCR; TCRdb lists only in-frame clones, some missing. Of approximately 280,000 clones listed, 82% are singletons. Living in about two dozen US areas, the participants were between 18 and 89 years of age. The J gene is TRBJ1-4, the V gene TRBV7-2; 7 nucleotides line up with TRBD1. Sequenced sample: PBMCs or T cells enriched from blood (not recorded which). This sequence was found in a man aged 40-49 years who had been exposed to COVID-19. CDR3 coding DNA: TGTGCCAGCAGCCTGGCAGGGGGTAGGAGGGAAAAACTGTTTTTT. This sequence encodes CASSLAGGRREKLFF.